This TCR beta chain stems from a study of T-cell memory formation after mild COVID-19. Findings and limits, study-wide: Day 37-peaking second-wave clones had unconfirmed SARS-CoV-2 specificity. Memory from before infection featured some responding clones, which suggests cross-reactive memory joined.

The CDR3 length is 13 residues. Trimming left V 3 bases short and J 13 bases short, with 13 bases between. Germline CDR1 and CDR2: SEHNR and FQNEAQ (reference sequence). Constant-segment-primed 5'RACE gave TCR alpha and TCR beta cDNA libraries with sample barcodes and UMIs. From the 5' RACE reads, TCRdb called clonotypes with MiXCR, one entry per CDR3 protein. The data show 180,000 or so distinct CDR3 sequences, with 11% seen just once and approximately 3.4% held by the top ten. This clonotype occurred many times. Its cognate antigen is unknown. Sequencing was carried out using PBMCs or a T cell subset sorted from them (not recorded which). This chain joins TRBV7-9 and TRBJ1-6, with a possible D match to TRBD1 (5 bases). The origin of this receptor is a man between 18 and 35 years old who had mild COVID-19 (a few samples of this study predate the infection). Cell type and time point are not known. CDR3 amino acids: CASSFTTQGPLHF. The CDR3 DNA reads TGTGCCAGCAGCTTCACCACCCAGGGCCCCCTCCACTTT.